A selection of T cell receptor beta chains follows, all from one sample in a study of T cell responses to AZD1222 COVID-19 vaccine. The data were produced by immunoSEQ multiplex PCR, yet TCRdb's version contains in-frame clones alone and is incomplete. The sample records approximately 180,000 clones, just over 90% being singletons. The specimen comprised peripheral blood, sampled on day 0 of AZD1222 vaccination. Receptors were obtained from an adult in good health. CDR3s leave out the opening cysteine and the closing phenylalanine or tryptophan.

V	J	length	CDR3
TRBV2	TRBJ1-5	13	ASSGQGAGNQPQH
TRBV2	TRBJ2-7	12	ASITSTASYEQY
TRBV20-1	TRBJ2-1	8	SVPRGEQF
TRBV11-2	TRBJ1-2	10	ASSLERYGYT
TRBV3-1/TRBV3-2	TRBJ1-2	13	ASSQDLTEGRRYT
TRBV24-1	TRBJ2-1	11	ATSGTGNGEQF
TRBV7-9	TRBJ1-1	14	ASIHRSGVTNTEAF
TRBV4-1	TRBJ2-1	13	ASSQDAGVGDEQF
TRBV7-8	TRBJ2-1	14	ASSSGQASSYNEQF
TRBV6-4	TRBJ1-1	11	ASSQDWGTEAF
TRBV19	TRBJ1-1	9	ASSIGDEAF
TRBV19	TRBJ2-7	10	ASSIDSYEQY
TRBV6-6	TRBJ2-3	11	ASMNTRTDTQY
TRBV5-1	TRBJ1-1	11	ASSLGGRTEAF
TRBV5-1	TRBJ2-4	12	ASRDPTGKNIQY
TRBV7-9	TRBJ2-7	12	ASSLDVVPNEQY
TRBV9	TRBJ1-2	16	ASSVDARSGEVGYGYT
TRBV5-1	TRBJ2-1	10	ASGTGSNEQF
TRBV21-1	TRBJ1-2	13	ASSKASRGNYGYT
TRBV4-1	TRBJ1-1	16	ASSQDSVWRQMNTEAF
TRBV2	TRBJ2-7	11	ASTPGLPYEQY
TRBV25-1	TRBJ1-5	12	ASSDHTSNQPQH
TRBV19	TRBJ2-1	14	ASSPWTSGRGNEQF
TRBV9	TRBJ2-3	10	ASNGGTDTQY
TRBV5-1	TRBJ1-2	12	ASSLGTGRNGYT
TRBV27	TRBJ2-5	11	ASSFMAGETQY
TRBV14	TRBJ1-1	15	ASSQVAGGVLNTEAF
TRBV24-1	TRBJ2-2	15	ATSDPGLAENTGELF
TRBV11-3	TRBJ1-1	13	ASSLGGTMNTEAF
TRBV7-2	TRBJ2-3	18	ASSLAGTSGTFWGTDTQY
TRBV30	TRBJ1-2	13	ACPSAGGQGYGYT
TRBV7-9	TRBJ2-1	10	ASRTQLSGEF
TRBV18	TRBJ1-1	10	ASSPRTGEAF
TRBV2	TRBJ2-2	14	ASSEVRNWNTRELF
TRBV2	TRBJ2-7	14	ARGPWGHRRAYEQY
TRBV6-1	TRBJ2-7	13	ASSEAPTSPTEQY
TRBV28	TRBJ1-1	9	STGPNTEAF
TRBV11-3	TRBJ1-1	11	ASSFGRGTEAF
TRBV20-1	TRBJ2-1	8	SVDYNEQF
TRBV7-9	TRBJ1-2	13	ASSLAQGYDYGYT
TRBV30	TRBJ1-2	12	AWSQTGVDYGYT
TRBV30	TRBJ1-1	13	AWSEMAGGGGKAF
TRBV5-1	TRBJ1-6	14	ASSLAPKPTNSPLH
TRBV7-2	TRBJ2-2	13	ASSRAGGGTGELF
TRBV7-2	TRBJ2-7	14	ASSLRRTSGSYEQY
TRBV7-9	TRBJ2-2	16	ASSLDQAGPLRTGELF
TRBV4-1	TRBJ1-5	14	ASSQPGQGGNQPQH
TRBV2	TRBJ1-1	11	ASSWDRGTEAF
TRBV3-1/TRBV3-2	TRBJ1-2	12	ASSQDRGLYGYT
TRBV7-4	TRBJ1-1	16	ASSLIVHYLLGYTEAF
TRBV4-1	TRBJ2-3	12	ASSQDRTTDTQY
TRBV25-1	TRBJ2-7	11	ASTRGRSYEQY
TRBV10-1	TRBJ1-2	8	ATRVHGYT
TRBV6-6	TRBJ2-7	15	ASSPTGEAGSSYEQY
TRBV11-2	TRBJ1-1	12	ASSAGTANTEAF
TRBV5-4	TRBJ1-2	14	ASSTEDSPRTYGYT
TRBV6-5	TRBJ1-5	10	ASIGFTQPQH
TRBV5-5	TRBJ1-1	12	ASNRDRGNTEAF
TRBV29-1	TRBJ2-7	11	SASPRSSYEQY